This T cell receptor (beta chain) derives from a study of read filtering for tumor transcriptome and immune sequencing. On the study more broadly: The cohort had about 16 men and approximately 13 women aged about 45 to 80, mean roughly 71 years. RNA-seq yielded only roughly 75 to 1,300 TCR reads, IR-seq about 4 to 10.27 million.

Sample share makes this clonotype medium-sized. The antigen is not known. Molecular barcoded adaptors covering alpha/delta and beta/gamma chains were used on approximately 400 ng RNA. TCRdb fed the reads into MiXCR, producing one record per CDR3 protein. Among 35,000 to 55,000 distinct CDR3 sequences listed, approximately 12% were seen once. Every patient had bone marrow sampled while the disease was active. Study-wide points: In IR-seq, single-read clonotypes were roughly 82% of clonotypes but around 3.5% of reads.

The clonotype originates from a donor at least 40 years old with multiple myeloma. Sequenced: a population of CD138-negative cells sorted from bone marrow.

The CDR3 DNA follows: TGTGCCAGCAGCCCCTCCCCGGGAGGCTACAATGAGCAGTTCTTC. Amino acid sequence: CASSPSPGGYNEQFF. J is TRBJ2-1 and V is TRBV7-3, with 7 bases fitting TRBD2. The CDR3 is 15 amino acids. Germline V gene sequence: CDR1 SGHTA, CDR2 FQGTGA. The V gene end was trimmed by 5 bases and the J gene end by 3 bases; junction bases not matched to a gene: 7.